This T cell receptor beta chain stems from a study of blood T cell repertoires in COVID-19. In the study overall: The United States, Italy and Spain provided the acute and convalescent COVID-19 samples. Sources were T cells, B-cell-depleted T cells, or PBMCs; the material itself was cDNA or gDNA.

Original handling: It was from reference gene primer amplification that nucleated cell counts were estimated. Data came from immunoSEQ multiplex PCR; TCRdb stores just in-frame clones and leaves some out. V and J calls and clone size follow that table, whereas D and trimming were derived from the DNA. The data hold about 54,000 clones, with about nine tenths observed a single time. Germline V gives CDR1 SGDLS, CDR2 YYNGEE. V shed 4 bases, J shed 7 bases, and the junction held 13 bases outside the gene matches. This CDR3 contains 16 residues. Seattle patients were enrolled while actively infected and followed longitudinally.

The gene calls are TRBV9 and TRBJ2-2, with 7 bases fitting TRBD2. Input material: peripheral blood. This receptor was identified in a man aged 40-50 years with COVID-19, enrolled during active disease. Written as DNA, the CDR3 is TGTGCCAGCAGCCCTCAAGTTGGGGGGGTCATCGGGGAGCTGTTTTTT. It is translated as CASSPQVGGVIGELFF.